The TCR beta chain described here comes from a study of blood T cell repertoires in COVID-19. The CDR3 loop spans 13 amino acids. V was shortened by 4 bases and J by 6 bases, with 13 bases between the two germline ends. The germline V gene encodes CDR1 MNHEY and CDR2 SMNVEV (reference sequence). Only in-frame clones appear in the TCRdb table, and some are missing; sequencing was by immunoSEQ multiplex PCR. The table has about 290,000 clones, around 86% seen once. Sequencing used PBMCs or T cells enriched from blood (not recorded which). This rearrangement joins TRBV27 to TRBJ2-7, with D possibly matching TRBD2 (7 bases). The clonotype comes from a woman aged 40 to 50 who had recovered from COVID-19. The CDR3 bases are TGTGCCAGCAGTTACGGGGGGCTAAGCGAGCAGTACTTC. It specifies CASSYGGLSEQYF.